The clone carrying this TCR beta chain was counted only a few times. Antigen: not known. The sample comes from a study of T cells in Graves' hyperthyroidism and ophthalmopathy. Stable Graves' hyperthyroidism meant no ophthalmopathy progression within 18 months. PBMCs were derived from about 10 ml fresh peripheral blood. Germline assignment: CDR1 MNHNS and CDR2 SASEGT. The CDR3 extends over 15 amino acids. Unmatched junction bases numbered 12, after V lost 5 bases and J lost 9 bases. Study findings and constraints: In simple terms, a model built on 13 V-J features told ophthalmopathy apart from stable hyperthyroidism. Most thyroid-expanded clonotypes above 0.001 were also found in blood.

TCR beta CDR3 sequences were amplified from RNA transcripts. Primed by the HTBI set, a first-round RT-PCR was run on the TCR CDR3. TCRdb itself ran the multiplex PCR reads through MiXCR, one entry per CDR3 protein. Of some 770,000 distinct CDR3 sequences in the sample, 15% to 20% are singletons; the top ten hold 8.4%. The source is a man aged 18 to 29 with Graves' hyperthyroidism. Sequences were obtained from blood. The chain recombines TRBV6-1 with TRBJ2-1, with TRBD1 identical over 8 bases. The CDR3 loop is CASSSQGQALGEQFF. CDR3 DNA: TGTGCCAGCAGTTCCCAGGGACAGGCCCTCGGTGAGCAGTTCTTC.